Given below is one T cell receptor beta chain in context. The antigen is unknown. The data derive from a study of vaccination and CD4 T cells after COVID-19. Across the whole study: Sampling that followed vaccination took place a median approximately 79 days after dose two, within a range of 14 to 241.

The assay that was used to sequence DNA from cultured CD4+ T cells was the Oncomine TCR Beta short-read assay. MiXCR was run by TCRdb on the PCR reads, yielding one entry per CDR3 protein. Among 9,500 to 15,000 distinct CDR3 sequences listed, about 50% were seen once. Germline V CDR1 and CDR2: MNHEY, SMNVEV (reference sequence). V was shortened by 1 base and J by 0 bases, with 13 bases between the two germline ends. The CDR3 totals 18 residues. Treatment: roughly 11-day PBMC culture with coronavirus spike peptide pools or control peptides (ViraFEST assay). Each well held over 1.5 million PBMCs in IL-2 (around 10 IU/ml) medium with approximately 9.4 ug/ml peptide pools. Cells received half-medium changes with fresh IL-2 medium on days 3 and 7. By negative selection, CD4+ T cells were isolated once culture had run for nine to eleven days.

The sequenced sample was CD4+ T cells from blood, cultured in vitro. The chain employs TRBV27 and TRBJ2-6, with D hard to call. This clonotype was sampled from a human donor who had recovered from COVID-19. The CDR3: CASSLWAGSLSGANVLTF. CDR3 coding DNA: TGTGCCAGCAGTTTATGGGCAGGAAGTCTCTCTGGGGCCAACGTCCTGACTTTC.